This TCR beta chain was recovered during a study of PD-1 blockade in classical Hodgkin lymphoma. This clone was counted once. Each and every patient relapsed after autologous stem cell transplantation, and patients got differing brentuximab vedotin exposure. The germline V and J ends were trimmed by 3 bases and 1 base, with 7 bases remaining between them. The V gene's germline CDR1 is LNHDA and CDR2 SQIVND (reference sequence). CDR3 length: 14 amino acids. Only in-frame clones appear in the TCRdb table, and some are missing; sequencing was by immunoSEQ multiplex PCR. The top ten hold about 15% of the sample, which has over 50,000 clones, around 85% seen once.

This chain connects TRBV19 to TRBJ1-3; D ambiguous. The origin of this receptor is a human donor with classical Hodgkin lymphoma. The sequenced sample was peripheral blood mononuclear cells (PBMCs), obtained at baseline. The CDR3 DNA is TGTGCCAGTAGTATGGCCCAGTCTGGAAACACCATATATTTT. The encoded protein is CASSMAQSGNTIYF. Combining the CDR3 with reference TRBV19 and TRBJ1-3 gives the whole variable domain DGGITQSPKYLFRKEGQNVTLSCEQNLNHDAMYWYRQDPGQGLRLIYYSQIVNDFQKGDIAEGYSVSREKKESFPLTVTSAQKNPTAFYLCASSMAQSGNTIYFGEGSWLTVV.